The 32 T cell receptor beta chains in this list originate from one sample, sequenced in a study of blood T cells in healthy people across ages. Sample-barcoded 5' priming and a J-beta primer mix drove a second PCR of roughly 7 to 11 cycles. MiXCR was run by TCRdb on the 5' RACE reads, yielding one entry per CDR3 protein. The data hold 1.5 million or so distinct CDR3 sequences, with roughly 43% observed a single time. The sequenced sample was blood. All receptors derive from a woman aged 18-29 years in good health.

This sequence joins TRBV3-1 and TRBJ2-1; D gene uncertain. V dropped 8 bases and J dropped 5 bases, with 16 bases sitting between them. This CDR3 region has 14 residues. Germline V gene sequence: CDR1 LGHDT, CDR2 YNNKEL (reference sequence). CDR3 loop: CASSLSHVHNEQFF. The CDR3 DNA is TGTGCCAGCTCTCTCTCCCACGTACACAATGAGCAGTTCTTC.

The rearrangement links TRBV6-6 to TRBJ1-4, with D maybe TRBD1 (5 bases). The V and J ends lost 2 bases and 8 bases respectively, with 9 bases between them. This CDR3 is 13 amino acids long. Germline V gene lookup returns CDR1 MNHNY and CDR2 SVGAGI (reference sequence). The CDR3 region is CASSYGGGEKLFF. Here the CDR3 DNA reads TGTGCCAGCAGTTACGGGGGGGGAGAAAAACTGTTTTTT.

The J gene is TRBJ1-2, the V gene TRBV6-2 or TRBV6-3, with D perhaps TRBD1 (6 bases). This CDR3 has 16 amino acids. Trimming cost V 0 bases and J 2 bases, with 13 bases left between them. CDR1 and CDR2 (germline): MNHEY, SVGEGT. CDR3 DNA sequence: TGTGCCAGCAGTTACTCGGGGACCCAGGGGAACTATGGCTACACCTTC. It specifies CASSYSGTQGNYGYTF.

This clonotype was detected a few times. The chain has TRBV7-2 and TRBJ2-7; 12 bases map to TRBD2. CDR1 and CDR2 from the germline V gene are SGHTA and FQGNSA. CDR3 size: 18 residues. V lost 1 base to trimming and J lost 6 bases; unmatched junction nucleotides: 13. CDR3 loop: CASSLVFLAGGLSIEQYF. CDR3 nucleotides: TGTGCCAGCAGCTTAGTGTTCCTAGCGGGGGGGCTATCGATCGAGCAGTACTTC.

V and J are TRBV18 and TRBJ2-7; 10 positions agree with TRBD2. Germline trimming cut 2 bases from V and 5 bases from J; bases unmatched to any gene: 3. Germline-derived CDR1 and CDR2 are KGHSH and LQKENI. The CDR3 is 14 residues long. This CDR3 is CASSPSLAGDEQYF. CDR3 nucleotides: TGTGCCAGCTCACCATCTCTAGCGGGAGACGAGCAGTACTTC.

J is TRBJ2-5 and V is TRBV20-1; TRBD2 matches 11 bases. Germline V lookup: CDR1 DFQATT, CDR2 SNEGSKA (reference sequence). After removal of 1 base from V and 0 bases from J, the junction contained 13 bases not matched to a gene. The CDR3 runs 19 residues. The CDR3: CSARAHPIASGRHQETQYF. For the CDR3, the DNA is TGCAGTGCTAGAGCCCACCCTATCGCTAGCGGGAGGCACCAAGAGACCCAGTACTTC.

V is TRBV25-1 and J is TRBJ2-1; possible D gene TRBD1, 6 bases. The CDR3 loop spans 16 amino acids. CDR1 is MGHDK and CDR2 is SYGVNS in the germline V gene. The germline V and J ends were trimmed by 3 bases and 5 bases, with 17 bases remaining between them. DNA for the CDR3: TGTGCCAGCAGTGAGCGGACCAGGGGACCTAACAATGAGCAGTTCTTC. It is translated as CASSERTRGPNNEQFF.

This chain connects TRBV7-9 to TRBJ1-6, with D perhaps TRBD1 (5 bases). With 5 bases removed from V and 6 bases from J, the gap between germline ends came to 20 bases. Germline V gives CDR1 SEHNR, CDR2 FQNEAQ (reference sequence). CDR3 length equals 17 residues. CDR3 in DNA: TGTGCCAGCAGCGTTTTCGACAGTGAAGGCCTTAATTCACCCCTCCACTTT. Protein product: CASSVFDSEGLNSPLHF.

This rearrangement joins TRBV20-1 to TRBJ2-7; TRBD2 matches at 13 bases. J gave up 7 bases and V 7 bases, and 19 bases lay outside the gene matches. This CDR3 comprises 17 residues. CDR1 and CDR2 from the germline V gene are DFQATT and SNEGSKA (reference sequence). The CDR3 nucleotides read TGCAGTGTCCAGAGACTAGCGGGAGGATCCTCCTACAATGAGCAGTACTTC. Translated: CSVQRLAGGSSYNEQYF.

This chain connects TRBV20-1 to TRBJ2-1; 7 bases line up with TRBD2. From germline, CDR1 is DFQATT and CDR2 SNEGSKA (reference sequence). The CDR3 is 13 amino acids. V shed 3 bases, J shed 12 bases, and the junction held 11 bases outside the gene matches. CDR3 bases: TGCAGTGCTAGCAGACGGGAGGTTCGTGCGCAGTTCTTC. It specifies CSASRREVRAQFF.

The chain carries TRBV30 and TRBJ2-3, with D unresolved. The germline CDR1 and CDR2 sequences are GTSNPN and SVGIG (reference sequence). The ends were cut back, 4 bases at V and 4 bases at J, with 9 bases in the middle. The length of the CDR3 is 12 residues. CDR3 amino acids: CAWNPVADTQYF. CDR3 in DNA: TGTGCCTGGAACCCGGTCGCAGATACGCAGTATTTT.

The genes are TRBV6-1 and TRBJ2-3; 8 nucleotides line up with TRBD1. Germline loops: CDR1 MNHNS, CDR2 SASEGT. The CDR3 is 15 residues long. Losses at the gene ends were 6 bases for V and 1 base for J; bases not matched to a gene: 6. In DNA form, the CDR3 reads TGTGCCAGCAGCGAACAGGGGGTCCGCACAGATACGCAGTATTTT. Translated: CASSEQGVRTDTQYF.

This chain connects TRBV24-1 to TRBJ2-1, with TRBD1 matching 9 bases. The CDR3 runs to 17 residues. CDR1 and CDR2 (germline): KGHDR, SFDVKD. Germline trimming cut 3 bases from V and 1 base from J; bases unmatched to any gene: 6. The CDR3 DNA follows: TGTGCCACCAGTGATCCCAGACAGGGGGTATCCTACAATGAGCAGTTCTTC. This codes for CATSDPRQGVSYNEQFF.

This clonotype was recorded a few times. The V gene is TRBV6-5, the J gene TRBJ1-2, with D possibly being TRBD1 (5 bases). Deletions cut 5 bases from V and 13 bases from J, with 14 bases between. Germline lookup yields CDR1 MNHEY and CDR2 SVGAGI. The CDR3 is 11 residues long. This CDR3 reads CASSQTALSTF. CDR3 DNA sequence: TGTGCCAGCAGTCAGACAGCGCTTTCCACCTTC.

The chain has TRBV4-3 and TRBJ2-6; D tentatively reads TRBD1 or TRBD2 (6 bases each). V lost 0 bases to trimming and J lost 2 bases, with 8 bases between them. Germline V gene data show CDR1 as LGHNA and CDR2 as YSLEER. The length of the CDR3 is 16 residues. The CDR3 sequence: CASSQDRGAGANVLTF. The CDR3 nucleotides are TGCGCCAGCAGCCAAGATAGGGGGGCTGGGGCCAACGTCCTGACTTTC.

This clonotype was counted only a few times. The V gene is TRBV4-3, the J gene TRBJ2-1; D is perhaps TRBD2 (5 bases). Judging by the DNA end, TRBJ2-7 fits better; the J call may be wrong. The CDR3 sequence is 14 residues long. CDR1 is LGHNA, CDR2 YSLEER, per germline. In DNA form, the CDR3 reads TGCGCCAGCAGCTTAGGACTGGGGTACAATGAGCAGTACTTC. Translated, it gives CASSLGLGYNEQYF.

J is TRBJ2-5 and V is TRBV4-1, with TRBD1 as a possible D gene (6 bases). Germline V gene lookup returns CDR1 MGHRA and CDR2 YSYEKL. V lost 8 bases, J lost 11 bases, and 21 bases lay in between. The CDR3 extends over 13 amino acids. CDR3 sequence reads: CASSDRTAGEQYF. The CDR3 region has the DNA TGCGCCAGCTCGGACCGGACAGCAGGAGAGCAGTACTTC.

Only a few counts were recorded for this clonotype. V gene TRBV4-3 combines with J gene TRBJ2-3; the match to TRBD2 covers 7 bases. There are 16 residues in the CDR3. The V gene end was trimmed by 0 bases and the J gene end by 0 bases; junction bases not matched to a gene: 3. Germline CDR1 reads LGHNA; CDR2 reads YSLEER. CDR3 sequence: CASSQDPAGSTDTQYF. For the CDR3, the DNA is TGCGCCAGCAGCCAAGATCCAGCGGGAAGCACAGATACGCAGTATTTT.

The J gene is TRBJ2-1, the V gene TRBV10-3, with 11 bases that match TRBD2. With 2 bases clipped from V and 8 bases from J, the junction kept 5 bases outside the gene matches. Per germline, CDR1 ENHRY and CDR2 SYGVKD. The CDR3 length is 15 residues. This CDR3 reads CAISELSGGGDEQFF. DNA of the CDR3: TGTGCCATCAGTGAGCTTAGCGGGGGGGGCGATGAGCAGTTCTTC.

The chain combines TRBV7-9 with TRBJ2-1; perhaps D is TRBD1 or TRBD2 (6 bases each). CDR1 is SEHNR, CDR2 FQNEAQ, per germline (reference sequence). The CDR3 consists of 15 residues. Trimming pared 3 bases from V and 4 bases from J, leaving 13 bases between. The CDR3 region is CASSFERGTYNEQFF. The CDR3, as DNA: TGTGCCAGCAGCTTCGAACGGGGGACATACAATGAGCAGTTCTTC.

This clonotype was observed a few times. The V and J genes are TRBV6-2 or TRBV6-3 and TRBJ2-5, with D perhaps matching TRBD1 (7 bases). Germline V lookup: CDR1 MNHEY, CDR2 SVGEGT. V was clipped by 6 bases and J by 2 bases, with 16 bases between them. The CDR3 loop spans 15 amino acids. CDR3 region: CASRRQGLGQETQYF. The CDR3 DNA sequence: TGTGCCAGCAGAAGACAGGGACTGGGGCAAGAGACCCAGTACTTC.

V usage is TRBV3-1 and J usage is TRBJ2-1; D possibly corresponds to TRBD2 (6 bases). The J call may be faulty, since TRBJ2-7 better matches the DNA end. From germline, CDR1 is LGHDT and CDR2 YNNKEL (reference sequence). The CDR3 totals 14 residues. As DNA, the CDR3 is TGTGCCAGCAGCCCGGGACCGGACTACAATGAGCAGTACTTC. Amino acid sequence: CASSPGPDYNEQYF.

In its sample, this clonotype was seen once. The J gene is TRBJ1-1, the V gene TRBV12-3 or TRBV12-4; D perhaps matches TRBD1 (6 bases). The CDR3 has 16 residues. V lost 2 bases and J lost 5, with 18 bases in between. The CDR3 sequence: CASSLPGSGAGTEAFF. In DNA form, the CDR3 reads TGTGCCAGCAGTTTACCAGGTTCAGGGGCCGGGACTGAAGCTTTCTTT.

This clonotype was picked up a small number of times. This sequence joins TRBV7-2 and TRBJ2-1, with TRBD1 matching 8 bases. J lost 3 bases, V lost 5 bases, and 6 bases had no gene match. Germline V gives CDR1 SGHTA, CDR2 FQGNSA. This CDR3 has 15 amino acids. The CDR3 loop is CASSRDRGVYNEQFF. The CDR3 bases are TGTGCCAGCAGCCGCGACAGGGGCGTCTACAATGAGCAGTTCTTC.

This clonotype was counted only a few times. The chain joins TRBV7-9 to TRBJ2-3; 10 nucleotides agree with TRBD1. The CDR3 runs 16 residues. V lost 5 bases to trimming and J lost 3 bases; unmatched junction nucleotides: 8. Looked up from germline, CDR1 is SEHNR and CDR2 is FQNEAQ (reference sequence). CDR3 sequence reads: CASSARTGGVTDTQYF. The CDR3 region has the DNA TGTGCCAGCAGCGCCCGGACAGGGGGAGTGACAGATACGCAGTATTTT.

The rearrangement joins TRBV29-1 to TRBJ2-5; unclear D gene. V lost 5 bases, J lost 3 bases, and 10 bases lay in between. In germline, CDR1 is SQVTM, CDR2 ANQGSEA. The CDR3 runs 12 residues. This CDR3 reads CSVRIVKETQYF. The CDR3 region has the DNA TGCAGCGTTCGGATCGTGAAAGAGACCCAGTACTTC.

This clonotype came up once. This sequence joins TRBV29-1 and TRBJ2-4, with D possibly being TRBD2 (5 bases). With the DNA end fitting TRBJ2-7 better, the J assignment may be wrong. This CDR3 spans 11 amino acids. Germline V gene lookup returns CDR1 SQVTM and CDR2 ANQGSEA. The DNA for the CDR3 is TGCAGCGTACGGGGAAGGAACGAGCAGTACTTC. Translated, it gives CSVRGRNEQYF.

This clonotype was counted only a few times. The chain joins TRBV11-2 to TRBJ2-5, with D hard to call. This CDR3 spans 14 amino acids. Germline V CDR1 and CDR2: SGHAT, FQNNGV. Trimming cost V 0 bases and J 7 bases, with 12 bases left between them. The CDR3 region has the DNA TGTGCCAGCAGCTTAGACGTTAGCAAGAGGACCCAGTACTTC. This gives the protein CASSLDVSKRTQYF.

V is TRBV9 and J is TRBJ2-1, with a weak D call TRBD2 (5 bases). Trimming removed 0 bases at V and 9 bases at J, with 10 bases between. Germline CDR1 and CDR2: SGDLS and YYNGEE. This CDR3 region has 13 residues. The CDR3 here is CASSVVSEGEQFF. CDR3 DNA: TGTGCCAGCAGCGTAGTTAGCGAAGGTGAGCAGTTCTTC.

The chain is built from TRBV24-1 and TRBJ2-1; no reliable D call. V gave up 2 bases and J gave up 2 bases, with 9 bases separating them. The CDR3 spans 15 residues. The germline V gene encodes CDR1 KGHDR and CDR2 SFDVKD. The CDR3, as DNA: TGTGCCACCAGTGATTCCGGGTCCCCCTACAATGAGCAGTTCTTC. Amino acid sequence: CATSDSGSPYNEQFF.

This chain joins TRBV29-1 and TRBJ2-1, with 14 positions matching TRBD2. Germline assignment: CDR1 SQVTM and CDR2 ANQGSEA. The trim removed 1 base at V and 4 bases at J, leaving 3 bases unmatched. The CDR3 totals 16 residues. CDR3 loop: CSVEAWTSGGYNEQFF. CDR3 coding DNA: TGCAGCGTTGAAGCCTGGACTAGCGGGGGGTACAATGAGCAGTTCTTC.

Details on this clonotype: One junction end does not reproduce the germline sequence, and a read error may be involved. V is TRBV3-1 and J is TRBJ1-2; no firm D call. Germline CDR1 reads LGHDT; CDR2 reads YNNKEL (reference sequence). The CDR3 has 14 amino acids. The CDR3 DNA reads TGTGCCGGCAGCCGCTGGGTATCCGACTATGGCTACACCTTC. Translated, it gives CAGSRWVSDYGYTF.